The source of this T cell receptor beta chain is a study of T cells after posttransplantation cyclophosphamide (dated by TCRdb to 2016 to 2017). Regarding the research as a whole: Using TRB sequencing, the study followed how the T cell repertoire rebuilt after myeloablative bone marrow transplantation with posttransplantation cyclophosphamide given as GVHD prophylaxis. Blood from every one of the approximately 33 PTCy patients who had 1-year posttransplant specimens underwent TRB sequencing. TRB sequencing was also done on up to 3 additional blood samples from 2 to 5.2 years after transplant in 3 patients, and on pretransplant blood from 4 patients. Public TRB sequences were compared against a database of over 3,000 sequences linked to responses to pathogens, tumor antigens, self-antigens and alloantigens. Antigen receptor sequencing was done on samples from around 32 PTCy-treated patients and from approximately 15 related bone marrow donors of those patients. Because TRA and TRB clonality were tightly correlated in nine or ten samples, subsequent TCR analyses were focused on TRB only.

What the study reported, not specific to this receptor: The TRB repertoires of T cells infiltrating skin or the GI tract showed only limited overlap with the TRB repertoires found in blood. Donor-recipient similarity was low at 1-2 months but rose over the first year, and later blood repertoires were often dominated by donor CD8+ memory clones. Across the 35 to 55 patients, TRB clonality was highly associated with recipient CMV seropositivity and CMV reactivation, and diversity with PTCy was similar to that in the CNI/methotrexate controls.

Genomic DNA was used for TRB sequencing, which was performed with the immunoSEQ assay at survey resolution or with the hsTCRB kit. The authors' analysis ran thus. Initial read processing used immunoSEQ software, and repertoire analyses used the LymphoSeq R package. Clonality was calculated as 1 minus normalized Shannon entropy, and the Gini coefficient was also calculated for each TRB dataset. Phenotypes of unsorted samples were inferred by mapping TRB sequences from sorted subsets of the recipient or donor onto the same recipient's unsorted samples. TCRdb mirrors the immuneACCESS table, restricted to in-frame sequences. Some clones are absent from its copies; in checked studies, under half trace to an unresolved V gene, and the reason for the others is unknown. The V and J calls and the clone size are those of that table, but D and trimming were determined from the DNA. In this sample, about 4,100 clones appear, none counted once only. The top ten constitute approximately 13% of the sample.

This sample's treatment or condition label indicates: high-dose cyclophosphamide on days +3 and +4 as single-agent GVHD prophylaxis. Busulfan and fludarabine conditioning, a related or unrelated marrow graft, and cyclophosphamide on days +3 and +4 were given to PTCy patients. The PTCy-treated patients were enrolled in a prospective multi-institutional clinical trial. Peripheral blood and bone marrow mononuclear cells were isolated by Ficoll-Hypaque density centrifugation and were cryopreserved. Inclusive of the bounding cysteine and phenylalanine, the CDR3 is 15 residues long. The kept DNA is CDR3 alone, 45 bases in frame from the first base. V and J are truncated by 4 bases and 0 bases respectively, leaving an intervening sequence of 13 bases. CDR1 and CDR2 (SGDLS, YYNGEE) derive from the germline V gene. Ten or more counts support this clone. Its antigen is unknown. No base quality information exists; no much larger clone differs at one position.

The TCR sequence derives from a female patient aged 18-30 years who received an allogeneic stem cell transplant from an unrelated donor, was CMV-positive, and had acute GVHD only. After a transplant, some T cells may be the graft donor's own cells. Recombination connected TRBV9 to TRBJ1-1; no D gene is confidently identified. The source was PBMCs, collected after allogeneic stem cell transplant with posttransplant cyclophosphamide. The CDR3 loop reads CASSSVGLMNTEAFF. In nucleotide form, the sequence is TGTGCCAGCAGCTCCGTCGGACTGATGAACACTGAAGCTTTCTTT.